Listed below are T cell receptor beta chains from one sample, sequenced in a study of T cell responses to AZD1222 COVID-19 vaccine. The table came from immunoSEQ multiplex PCR; TCRdb's copy has only in-frame clones and leaves some out. Of 110,000 or so clones listed, roughly 87% are singletons. This specimen consisted of peripheral blood, obtained on day 0 of MenACWY control vaccination. These TCRs come from an adult in good health. The CDR3 runs from the conserved cysteine through the conserved F or W. The order of the fields is D gene, clone size, J gene, V gene, CDR3 DNA, CDR3 protein. A D gene is named only where the DNA matches it firmly. A clone size is listed for some rows: how often the clone was seen (once, few, many), or a class if it is expanded.

.,.,TRBJ1-2,TRBV6-1,TGTGCCAGCAGTGACCGATGGGGCTACACCTTC,CASSDRWGYTF
.,.,TRBJ1-1,TRBV7-2,TGTGCCAGCAGATCTCCCGACAGTCTTACTGAAGCTTTCTTT,CASRSPDSLTEAFF
.,.,TRBJ1-3,TRBV12-3/TRBV12-4,TGTGCCAGCAGCTACTCTGGAAACACCATATATTTT,CASSYSGNTIYF
.,few,TRBJ1-1,TRBV29-1,TGCAGCGTTGCCGGGACATCCCTCCCCTCTTTCTTT,CSVAGTSLPSFF
TRBD1,.,TRBJ1-5,TRBV4-1,TGCGCCAGCAGCAACATCGGACAGGGGATTAGGCAGCCCCAGCATTTT,CASSNIGQGIRQPQHF
.,.,TRBJ1-3,TRBV7-2,TGTGCCAGCAGCCTGGCCCCAGCACCTGGAAACACCATATATTTT,CASSLAPAPGNTIYF
.,.,TRBJ1-2,TRBV29-1,TGCAGCGCCTCGCCCATACCGGGGGCGACTGACTATGGCTACACCTTC,CSASPIPGATDYGYTF
.,.,TRBJ1-5,TRBV2,TGTGCCAGCCTGCCGACAGGCTTCAATCAGCCCCAGCATTTT,CASLPTGFNQPQHF
TRBD1,.,TRBJ1-3,TRBV27,TGTGCCAGCAGTAGATCCGGGACAGGGGGCTCTGGAAACACCATATATTTT,CASSRSGTGGSGNTIYF
.,.,TRBJ1-6,TRBV10-2,TGCGCCAGCAGTGACGTCGGGGGGGCCCATTCACCCCTCCACTTT,CASSDVGGAHSPLHF
.,.,TRBJ2-7,TRBV5-1,TGCGCCAGCAGGAAATTTTTCGACGGAGAGACCTACGAGCAGTACTTC,CASRKFFDGETYEQYF
.,.,TRBJ1-5,TRBV4-1,TGCGCCAGCAGCCAAGTCCGGGGAGCAGGTCAGCCCCAGCATTTT,CASSQVRGAGQPQHF
.,.,TRBJ1-1,TRBV7-2,TGTGCCAGCAGCCCGTCCGGGTTGAACACTGAAGCTTTCTTT,CASSPSGLNTEAFF
TRBD1,.,TRBJ2-3,TRBV3-1/TRBV3-2,TGTGCCACCTTAGGACAGGGGGCAGATACGCAGTATTTT,CATLGQGADTQYF
.,.,TRBJ2-3,TRBV24-1,TGTGCCACCAGTGCAGGGGTTATCACAGATACGCAGTATTTT,CATSAGVITDTQYF
TRBD2,.,TRBJ2-2,TRBV10-3,TGTGCCATCAGTGTCTCCGGGACTAGCGGGGGGGTCAACACCGGGGAGCTGTTTTTT,CAISVSGTSGGVNTGELFF
TRBD2,.,TRBJ2-3,TRBV5-1,TGCGCCAGCAGCTTGTTACTAGCGGGGGGCACAGATACGCAGTATTTT,CASSLLLAGGTDTQYF
.,.,TRBJ1-1,TRBV2,TGTGCCAGCAGTGAAACGGGGGCAAAGAACACTGAAGCTTTCTTT,CASSETGAKNTEAFF
.,once,TRBJ1-2,TRBV19,TGTGCCAGTAGTATAGGGGCGGCTAACTATGGCTACACCTTC,CASSIGAANYGYTF